Listed below are T cell receptor beta chains from one sample, sequenced in a study of blood T cell repertoires in COVID-19. Produced via immunoSEQ multiplex PCR; TCRdb's table is partial and in-frame only. Of hundreds of thousands of clones in the sample, 82% were seen once. The source material was peripheral blood. These receptors came from a woman aged 55-70 years with active or convalescent COVID-19. Each CDR3 is given with its conserved first and last residue. D genes are given only for firm matches. Size is omitted from some rows. Given values are once, few, many or a class for expanded clones.

D gene: .
clone size: .
V gene: TRBV19
J gene: TRBJ2-5
CDR3 DNA: TGTGCCAGTAGTCAAAGTCCCGACCGAGGGACCCAGTACTTC
CDR3 protein: CASSQSPDRGTQYF

D gene: TRBD1
clone size: once
V gene: TRBV7-9
J gene: TRBJ1-1
CDR3 DNA: TGTGCCAGCAGCTTAAGGGGGCCCACTGAAGCTTTCTTT
CDR3 protein: CASSLRGPTEAFF

D gene: TRBD1
clone size: once
V gene: TRBV6-5
J gene: TRBJ1-2
CDR3 DNA: TGTGCCAGCAGGGGTCCCGGGACAGTGAGCTACACCTTC
CDR3 protein: CASRGPGTVSYTF

D gene: .
clone size: .
V gene: TRBV19
J gene: TRBJ1-1
CDR3 DNA: TGTGCCAGTAGTATTTACGGGAAGGACCTTATGGCTTTCTTT
CDR3 protein: CASSIYGKDLMAFF

D gene: .
clone size: once
V gene: TRBV5-1
J gene: TRBJ1-1
CDR3 DNA: TGCGCCAGCAGCTTGGTGGGCGGACTAGACACTGAAGCTTTCTTT
CDR3 protein: CASSLVGGLDTEAFF

D gene: .
clone size: .
V gene: TRBV30
J gene: TRBJ1-5
CDR3 DNA: TGTGCCTGGAGTAGGCAGGGGAATCAGCCCCAGCATTTT
CDR3 protein: CAWSRQGNQPQHF

D gene: TRBD2
clone size: once
V gene: TRBV4-3
J gene: TRBJ2-1
CDR3 DNA: TGCGCCAGCAGCCAAGATTGGTCTAGCGGGACCTACAATGAGCAGTTCTTC
CDR3 protein: CASSQDWSSGTYNEQFF

D gene: .
clone size: .
V gene: TRBV5-1
J gene: TRBJ1-1
CDR3 DNA: TGCGCCAGCAGCTTACAGGGCGCGTTGAACACTGAAGCTTTCTTT
CDR3 protein: CASSLQGALNTEAFF

D gene: .
clone size: .
V gene: TRBV6-5
J gene: TRBJ1-1
CDR3 DNA: TGTGCCAGCAGTCGCACACTCAGGGAGAACACTGAAGCTTTCTTT
CDR3 protein: CASSRTLRENTEAFF

D gene: .
clone size: .
V gene: TRBV7-9
J gene: TRBJ2-1
CDR3 DNA: TGTGCCAGCAGCTTACAGGGTGGTACTGAGCAGTTCTTC
CDR3 protein: CASSLQGGTEQFF

D gene: .
clone size: .
V gene: TRBV18
J gene: TRBJ2-5
CDR3 DNA: TGTGCCAGCTCACACGGACAGATCCAAGAGACCCAGTACTTC
CDR3 protein: CASSHGQIQETQYF

D gene: TRBD2
clone size: .
V gene: TRBV3-1/TRBV3-2
J gene: TRBJ2-3
CDR3 DNA: TGTGCCAGCAGCCAAGTACTAGCGGGCACAGATACGCAGTATTTT
CDR3 protein: CASSQVLAGTDTQYF

D gene: TRBD2
clone size: once
V gene: TRBV6-6
J gene: TRBJ2-7
CDR3 DNA: TGTGCCACGTCGTCGGGGGGTCACGAGCAGTACTTC
CDR3 protein: CATSSGGHEQYF

D gene: .
clone size: .
V gene: TRBV19
J gene: TRBJ2-1
CDR3 DNA: TGTGCCAGTAGTGAAGGCTCCAGGGGTCCCTACAATGAGCAGTTCTTC
CDR3 protein: CASSEGSRGPYNEQFF

D gene: .
clone size: .
V gene: TRBV11-2
J gene: TRBJ1-6
CDR3 DNA: TGTGCCAGCAGCTTAGCGGCCGGGGGCTCCTATAATTCACCCCTCCACTTT
CDR3 protein: CASSLAAGGSYNSPLHF

D gene: .
clone size: .
V gene: TRBV6-5
J gene: TRBJ1-4
CDR3 DNA: TGTGCCAGCAGTTACCGGGATGAAAAACTGTTTTTT
CDR3 protein: CASSYRDEKLFF

D gene: .
clone size: .
V gene: TRBV12-3/TRBV12-4
J gene: TRBJ2-7
CDR3 DNA: TGTGCCAGCAGTTTAGCGGCAGGGTACGAGCAGTACTTC
CDR3 protein: CASSLAAGYEQYF

D gene: .
clone size: once
V gene: TRBV7-9
J gene: TRBJ2-7
CDR3 DNA: TGTGCCAGCAGCACCACCGGGGGGCCCCCCTACGAGCAGTACTTC
CDR3 protein: CASSTTGGPPYEQYF

D gene: .
clone size: .
V gene: TRBV7-9
J gene: TRBJ1-3
CDR3 DNA: TGTGCCAGCAGCCCTGGACGCCGCGGGAACACCATATATTTT
CDR3 protein: CASSPGRRGNTIYF

D gene: TRBD1
clone size: once
V gene: TRBV11-3
J gene: TRBJ1-6
CDR3 DNA: TGTCCCCCTACATTCCCGGGACAGGATGATTCACCCCTCCACTTT
CDR3 protein: CPPTFPGQDDSPLHF

D gene: .
clone size: once
V gene: TRBV19
J gene: TRBJ1-4
CDR3 DNA: TGTGCCAGTAGTCCCCCTACATCTCGGAGGGAAAAACTGTTTTTT
CDR3 protein: CASSPPTSRREKLFF

D gene: .
clone size: .
V gene: TRBV5-1
J gene: TRBJ2-7
CDR3 DNA: TGCGCCAGCAGCTTGGTCTGGGGCAGCTACGAGCAGTACTTC
CDR3 protein: CASSLVWGSYEQYF

D gene: TRBD1
clone size: .
V gene: TRBV29-1
J gene: TRBJ2-7
CDR3 DNA: TGCAGCGTTGAACAGGGGGCTCAGGAGCAGTACTTC
CDR3 protein: CSVEQGAQEQYF

D gene: TRBD1
clone size: once
V gene: TRBV28
J gene: TRBJ1-2
CDR3 DNA: TGTGCCAGCAGCCCCACAGGGGGCGCCTATGGCTACACCTTC
CDR3 protein: CASSPTGGAYGYTF

D gene: .
clone size: .
V gene: TRBV4-1
J gene: TRBJ1-1
CDR3 DNA: TGCGCCAGCAGCCAAGAGGTGGGGCCCTTTAGAAAAGCTTTCTTT
CDR3 protein: CASSQEVGPFRKAFF

D gene: .
clone size: once
V gene: TRBV7-9
J gene: TRBJ2-3
CDR3 DNA: TGTGCCAGCAGCCCAACTAGCACCACAGATACGCAGTATTTT
CDR3 protein: CASSPTSTTDTQYF

D gene: TRBD1
clone size: .
V gene: TRBV18
J gene: TRBJ1-4
CDR3 DNA: TGTGCCAGCTCACCTATAGGCCCGGGACAGCTAGAAAAACTGTTTTTT
CDR3 protein: CASSPIGPGQLEKLFF

D gene: .
clone size: .
V gene: TRBV7-2
J gene: TRBJ1-4
CDR3 DNA: TGTGCCAGCAGCCTCGACGGGTTAAATGAAAAACTGTTTTTT
CDR3 protein: CASSLDGLNEKLFF

D gene: TRBD1
clone size: .
V gene: TRBV30
J gene: TRBJ2-2
CDR3 DNA: TGTGCCTGGAACAGGGGAAACACCGGGGAGCTGTTTTTT
CDR3 protein: CAWNRGNTGELFF

D gene: .
clone size: .
V gene: TRBV6-6
J gene: TRBJ2-5
CDR3 DNA: TGTGCCAGCAGTTTCGGACAGACCCAAGAGACCCAGTACTTC
CDR3 protein: CASSFGQTQETQYF

D gene: .
clone size: .
V gene: TRBV7-2
J gene: TRBJ1-1
CDR3 DNA: TGTGCCAGCAGCTTACCCCAGGGAACTGAAGCTTTCTTT
CDR3 protein: CASSLPQGTEAFF

D gene: .
clone size: .
V gene: TRBV6-5
J gene: TRBJ2-7
CDR3 DNA: TGTGCCAGCAGTTACACTAGTAACAAGTCCCCCGAGCAGTACTTC
CDR3 protein: CASSYTSNKSPEQYF